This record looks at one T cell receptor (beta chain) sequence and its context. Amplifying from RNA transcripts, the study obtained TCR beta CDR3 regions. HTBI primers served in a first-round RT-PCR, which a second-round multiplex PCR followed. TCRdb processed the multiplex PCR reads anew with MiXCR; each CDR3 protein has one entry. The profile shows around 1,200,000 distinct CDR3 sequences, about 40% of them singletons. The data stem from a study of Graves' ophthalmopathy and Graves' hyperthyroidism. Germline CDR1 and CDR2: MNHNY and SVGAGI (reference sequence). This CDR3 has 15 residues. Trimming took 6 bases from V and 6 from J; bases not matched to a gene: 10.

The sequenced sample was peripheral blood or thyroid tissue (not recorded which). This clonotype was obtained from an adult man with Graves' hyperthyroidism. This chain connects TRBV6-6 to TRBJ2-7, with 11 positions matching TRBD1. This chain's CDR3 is CASRQTGQGAGEQYF. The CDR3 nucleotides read TGTGCCAGCAGACAAACCGGACAGGGGGCAGGCGAGCAGTACTTC.